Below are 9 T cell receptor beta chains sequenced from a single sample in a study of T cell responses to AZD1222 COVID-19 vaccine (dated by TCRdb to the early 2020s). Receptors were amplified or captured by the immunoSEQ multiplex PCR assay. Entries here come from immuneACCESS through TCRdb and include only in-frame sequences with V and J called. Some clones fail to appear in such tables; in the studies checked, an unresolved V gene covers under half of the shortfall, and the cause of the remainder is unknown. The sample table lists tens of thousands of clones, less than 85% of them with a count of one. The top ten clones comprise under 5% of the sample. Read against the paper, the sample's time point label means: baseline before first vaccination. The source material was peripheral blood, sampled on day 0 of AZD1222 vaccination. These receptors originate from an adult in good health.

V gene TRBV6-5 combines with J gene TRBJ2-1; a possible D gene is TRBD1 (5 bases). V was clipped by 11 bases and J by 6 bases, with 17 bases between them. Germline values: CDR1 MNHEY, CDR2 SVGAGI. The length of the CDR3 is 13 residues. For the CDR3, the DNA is TGTGCCGCAAGCATGACAAGGGGCAATGAGCAGTTCTTC. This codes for CAASMTRGNEQFF.

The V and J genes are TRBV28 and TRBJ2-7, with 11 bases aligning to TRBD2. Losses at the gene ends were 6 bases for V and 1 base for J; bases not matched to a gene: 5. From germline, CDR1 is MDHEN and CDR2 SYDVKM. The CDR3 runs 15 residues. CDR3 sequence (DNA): TGTGCCAGCAGCGTTTGGACTAGCGGGTCCTACGAGCAGTACTTC. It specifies CASSVWTSGSYEQYF.

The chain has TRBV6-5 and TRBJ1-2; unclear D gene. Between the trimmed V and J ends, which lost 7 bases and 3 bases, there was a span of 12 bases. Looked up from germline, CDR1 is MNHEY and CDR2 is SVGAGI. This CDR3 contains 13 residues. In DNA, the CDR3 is TGTGCCAGCACCTCCCGAGCTGACTATGGCTACACCTTC. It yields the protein CASTSRADYGYTF.

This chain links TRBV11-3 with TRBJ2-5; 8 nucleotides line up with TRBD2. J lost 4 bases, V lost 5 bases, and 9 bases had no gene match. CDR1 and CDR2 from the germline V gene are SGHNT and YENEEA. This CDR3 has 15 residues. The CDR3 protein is CASSGERGRGETQYF. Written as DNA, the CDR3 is TGTGCCAGCAGCGGCGAGCGGGGGCGAGGAGAGACCCAGTACTTC.

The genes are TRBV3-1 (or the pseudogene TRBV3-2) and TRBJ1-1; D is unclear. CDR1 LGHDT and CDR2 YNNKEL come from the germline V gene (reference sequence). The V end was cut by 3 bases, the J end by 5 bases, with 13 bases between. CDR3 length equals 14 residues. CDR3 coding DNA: TGTGCCAGCAGCCAGAACAGAGCCGGGACTGAAGCTTTCTTT. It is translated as CASSQNRAGTEAFF.

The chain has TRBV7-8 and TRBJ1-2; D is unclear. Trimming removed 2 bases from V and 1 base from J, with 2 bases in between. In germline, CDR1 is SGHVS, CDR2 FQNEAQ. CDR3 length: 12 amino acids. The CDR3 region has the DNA TGTGCCAGCAGCTTAAATAACTATGGCTACACCTTC. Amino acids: CASSLNNYGYTF.

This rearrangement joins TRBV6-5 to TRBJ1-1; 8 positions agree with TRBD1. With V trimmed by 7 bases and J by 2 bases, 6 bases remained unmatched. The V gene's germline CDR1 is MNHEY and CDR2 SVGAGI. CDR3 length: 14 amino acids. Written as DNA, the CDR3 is TGTGCCAGCACCACAGGGGGACTCAACACTGAAGCTTTCTTT. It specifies CASTTGGLNTEAFF.

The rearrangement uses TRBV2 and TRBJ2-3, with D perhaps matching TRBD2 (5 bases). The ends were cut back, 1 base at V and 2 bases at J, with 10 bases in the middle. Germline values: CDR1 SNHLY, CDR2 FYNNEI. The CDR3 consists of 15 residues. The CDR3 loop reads CASSEGRTYTDTQYF. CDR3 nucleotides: TGTGCCAGCAGTGAAGGGAGGACCTACACAGATACGCAGTATTTT.

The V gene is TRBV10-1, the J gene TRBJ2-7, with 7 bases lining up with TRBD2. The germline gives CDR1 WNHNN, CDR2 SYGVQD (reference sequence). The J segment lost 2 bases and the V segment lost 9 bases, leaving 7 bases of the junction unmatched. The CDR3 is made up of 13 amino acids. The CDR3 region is CARSPGTTYEQYF. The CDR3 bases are TGCGCCAGAAGTCCAGGGACTACCTACGAGCAGTACTTC.